These 7 T cell receptor beta chains came from one sample sequenced in a study of blood T cell repertoires in COVID-19. Repertoires were generated with immunoSEQ multiplex PCR, while TCRdb's copy carries only in-frame clones and drops some. The sample consists of 130,000 to 150,000 clones, around 82% of them appearing once. The sequencing sample was made of peripheral blood. The receptors were gathered from a man in his 60s with active or convalescent COVID-19.

The rearrangement joins TRBV10-1 to TRBJ1-5, with a tentative D call TRBD1 (5 bases). CDR3 length: 17 amino acids. With 1 base removed from V and 0 bases from J, the gap between germline ends came to 13 bases. CDR1 is WNHNN and CDR2 is SYGVQD in the germline V gene (reference sequence). The DNA of the CDR3 is TGCGCCAGCAGTGAGTGCCCAGGGCCGGGTAGCAATCAGCCCCAGCATTTT. This translates into CASSECPGPGSNQPQHF.

A word on this clone: The junction departs from germline at one end; a sequencing error may be responsible. This chain joins TRBV20-1 and TRBJ2-5; D perhaps matches TRBD2 (6 bases). The CDR3 has 11 amino acids. CDR1 is DFQATT, CDR2 SNEGSKA, per germline (reference sequence). CDR3 nucleotides: TGCAGTACTAGCTATTCGGAGACCCAGTACTTC. Its translation: CSTSYSETQYF.

The chain joins TRBV20-1 to TRBJ1-5, with D unclear. CDR1 is DFQATT, CDR2 SNEGSKA, per germline (reference sequence). This CDR3 spans 13 amino acids. V was cut by 3 bases and J by 3 bases, with 9 bases left in between. This chain's CDR3 is CSASSGYNQPQHF. CDR3 bases: TGCAGTGCTAGTTCGGGTTACAATCAGCCCCAGCATTTT.

V and J are TRBV19 and TRBJ2-6; maybe TRBD2 (5 bases). V gave up 5 bases and J gave up 0 bases, with 8 bases separating them. The CDR3 is made up of 15 amino acids. Germline assignment: CDR1 LNHDA and CDR2 SQIVND (reference sequence). Here the CDR3 reads CASSLLDSGANVLTF. CDR3 nucleotides: TGTGCCAGTAGTCTACTAGACTCTGGGGCCAACGTCCTGACTTTC.

The chain combines TRBV5-1 with TRBJ2-5; 7 positions match TRBD2. Losses at the gene ends were 3 bases for V and 4 bases for J; bases not matched to a gene: 3. This CDR3 contains 13 residues. CDR1 and CDR2 (germline): SGHRS, YFSETQ. CDR3 region: CASSWPGGETQYF. CDR3 DNA: TGCGCCAGCAGCTGGCCGGGGGGAGAGACCCAGTACTTC.

This chain joins TRBV28 and TRBJ2-3, with TRBD2 as a possible D gene (5 bases). The CDR3 runs to 16 residues. Germline loops: CDR1 MDHEN, CDR2 SYDVKM. The ends were cut back, 3 bases at V and 2 bases at J, with 15 bases in the middle. In DNA form, the CDR3 reads TGTGCCAGCAGTTTCTCCCCCGGGGATTTCACAGATACGCAGTATTTT. Translating it yields CASSFSPGDFTDTQYF.

The chain has TRBV4-1 and TRBJ2-3; 11 nucleotides line up with TRBD1. This CDR3 has 16 residues. Germline V lookup: CDR1 MGHRA, CDR2 YSYEKL. With 4 bases clipped from V and 4 bases from J, the junction kept 7 bases outside the gene matches. The DNA for the CDR3 is TGCGCCAGCAGCCCCCAGGGACAGGGGGACCCAGATACGCAGTATTTT. It specifies CASSPQGQGDPDTQYF.